This TCR beta chain emerged from a study of T-cell reconstitution after alpha-beta-depleted transplantation in children. Trimming took 3 bases from V and 3 from J; bases not matched to a gene: 2. This CDR3 contains 15 residues. CDR1 is SGHRS and CDR2 is YFSETQ in the germline V gene. The TCRbeta library was prepared with unique molecular identifiers. Using its own MiXCR run on the PCR reads, TCRdb lists one record per CDR3 protein. The data contain around 370,000 distinct CDR3 sequences, approximately 10% of them singletons. In this sample, this clonotype turned up many times. This specimen consisted of PBMCs from the stem cell graft donor, obtained from the stem cell graft. This clonotype was obtained from a human donor who donated a stem cell graft to a child with acute lymphoblastic leukemia. V is TRBV5-1 and J is TRBJ2-1, with TRBD1 identical over 11 bases. The CDR3 DNA reads TGCGCCAGCAGCTGGGGGACAGGGGGCTACAATGAGCAGTTCTTC. Translation: CASSWGTGGYNEQFF.